This TCR beta chain was profiled in a study of CD8+CD57+ T cells in acquired aplastic anemia (dated by TCRdb to between 2018 and 2020). In the study overall: DNA extracted from sorted CD4+ and CD8+ cells had a mean of roughly 3.4 ug, with a range of roughly 0.18 to 27.4 ug. CD8+CD57+ expansion was defined as a frequency above the mean frequency observed in healthy subjects.

Expansion of CD8+CD57+ cells had been shown by flow cytometry in the patients chosen for sequencing. Every patient had severe acquired aplastic anemia, diagnosed using the International Study of Aplastic Anemia and Agranulocytosis and Camitta criteria. Patients had received no therapy at the time of blood sampling. In this study, sorted CD4+ and CD8+ T cells from the blood of healthy subjects and of severe aplastic anemia patients had their TCR repertoires deep-sequenced. Patients were enrolled in the USA under clinicaltrials.gov protocols 00001620, 01623167, 00001397, 00071045, 00081523 and 00961064. Ficoll-Paque density gradient centrifugation was used to isolate peripheral blood mononuclear cells. CD4+ and CD8+ T cells were sorted by FACS or magnetic beads before DNA extraction. V is reduced by 2 bases and J by 4 bases, leaving a spacing of 9 bases between them. 14 amino acids form the CDR3, both terminal residues included. Just the 42-base CDR3 DNA is kept, in frame starting at base 1.

On the study overall, not on this receptor specifically: Between patients and healthy controls, no significant difference in CD8+ Simpson's diversity was found (P=0.060). Although around 30 CD8+ CDR3 sequences were shared by patients and controls, these sequences appeared highly expressed in patients and within the immunodominant clones of patients.

The sample holds a few counts of this clonotype. Its antigen target is currently unknown. The conserved final phenylalanine or tryptophan is absent from the CDR3, which likely points to a read error. TCR beta VDJ combination and CDR3 sequence profiling used genomic DNA as the template. TCR repertoire sequencing was run on an Illumina HiSeq 2000. The published analysis was carried out like this. Repertoire assessment relied on Simpson's diversity index, CDR3 size and DJ length profiles, and TRBV/TRBJ rearrangement plots. The immunodominant clone was defined as the most abundant DNA sequence in deep sequencing data. CDR3 amino acid sequences were screened for sharing across subjects and compared with published repertoires and the VDJdb database. In-frame beta chains were kept once TCRdb had trimmed the public reads at Q25 with fastp and called clones with MiXCR. Merged by CDR3 protein, the rows form single entries marked with the most common genes and DNA. What appears here as the V and J calls and clone size reflects TCRdb's work, not the paper's. The sample contains 150,000 to 200,000 distinct CDR3 sequences, about 45% of them found a single time. The ten largest clonotypes hold approximately 3% of the sample.

The sequence links TRBV12-3 or TRBV12-4 to TRBJ1-5; confidence is insufficient to name the D gene. This receptor was obtained from a human donor with aplastic anemia. Source material: sorted CD4+, CD8+, or CD8+CD57+ T cells (not recorded which) from PBMCs. The sequenced DNA is TGTGCCAGCAGTTTAAATAGTCAGAATCAGCCCCAGCATCTT. This yields the protein CASSLNSQNQPQHL.